This entry lists 22 T cell receptor beta chains sequenced from one sample in a study of tissue T cells after allogeneic stem cell transplantation. Data came from immunoSEQ multiplex PCR; TCRdb stores just in-frame clones and leaves some out. Here the sample spans 26,000 or so clones, roughly 89% being singletons. The specimen comprised blood, sampled before transplantation. The origin of the receptors is a male donor aged 60 or over who later had graft-versus-host disease after an allogeneic stem cell transplant.

This clone was found a few times. The V call is TRBV29-1, the J call TRBJ2-1; 14 nucleotides line up with TRBD2. Germline lookup yields CDR1 SQVTM and CDR2 ANQGSEA. The CDR3 length is 15 residues. The V segment lost 6 bases and the J segment 7 bases; nucleotides outside the gene matches: 8. The CDR3 protein is CSVTLGTSGSNEQFF. For the CDR3, the DNA is TGCAGCGTAACCCTCGGGACTAGCGGGAGTAATGAGCAGTTCTTC.

V and J are TRBV5-5 and TRBJ1-6; D gene unclear. V was clipped by 2 bases and J by 7 bases, with 10 bases between them. This CDR3 spans 14 amino acids. Germline CDR1 is SGHKS and CDR2 is YYEKEE (reference sequence). In DNA, the CDR3 is TGTGCCAGCAGCTTCGGGAGTAGCAATTCACCCCTCCACTTT. Translating gives CASSFGSSNSPLHF.

CDR3 sequence reads: CASSLGPPVATNEKLFF. Here the CDR3 DNA reads TGCGCCAGCAGCTTGGGCCCGCCTGTTGCAACTAATGAAAAACTGTTTTTT. V is TRBV5-1 and J is TRBJ1-4; unclear D gene. The CDR3 totals 17 residues. Germline V gene data show CDR1 as SGHRS and CDR2 as YFSETQ. Trimming cost V 0 bases and J 0 bases, with 12 bases left between them.

Here the CDR3 reads CASKNQGLQTQYF. The CDR3 nucleotides are TGTGCCAGTAAGAACCAGGGCTTGCAGACCCAGTACTTC. V is TRBV19 and J is TRBJ2-5; perhaps TRBD1 as D (5 bases). This CDR3 comprises 13 residues. V lost 7 bases, J lost 6 bases, and 15 bases lay in between. Germline-derived CDR1 and CDR2 are LNHDA and SQIVND (reference sequence). The full variable domain, with the rest looked up from reference TRBV19 and TRBJ2-5, is DGGITQSPKYLFRKEGQNVTLSCEQNLNHDAMYWYRQDPGQGLRLIYYSQIVNDFQKGDIAEGYSVSREKKESFPLTVTSAQKNPTAFYLCASKNQGLQTQYFGPGTRLLVL.

V usage is TRBV4-3 and J usage is TRBJ1-2, with TRBD1 matching over 8 bases. Germline CDR1 and CDR2: LGHNA and YSLEER. V dropped 4 bases and J dropped 6; count of bases not matched to a gene: 7. This CDR3 is built from 14 residues. The CDR3 nucleotides are TGCGCCAGCAGCCTTACGACAGGGGAGGATGGCTACACCTTC. It translates to CASSLTTGEDGYTF.

This chain connects TRBV27 to TRBJ1-6, with TRBD1 identical over 9 bases. The germline V gene has CDR1 MNHEY and CDR2 SMNVEV (reference sequence). V trimming: 4 bases; J trimming: 7 bases; junction bases outside the gene matches: 5. This CDR3 comprises 15 residues. The CDR3 region is CASSSHRGRNSPLHF. The CDR3 region has the DNA TGTGCCAGCAGTTCCCACAGGGGGCGGAATTCACCCCTCCACTTT.

The V call is TRBV19, the J call TRBJ1-2; D remains unclear. This CDR3 is 13 amino acids long. Between the trimmed V and J ends, which lost 7 bases and 2 bases, there was a span of 11 bases. Germline CDR1 reads LNHDA; CDR2 reads SQIVND (reference sequence). The CDR3 DNA reads as TGTGCCAGTAACCCCTCTCCCAACTATGGCTACACCTTC. Residues: CASNPSPNYGYTF.

The table lists this clone with a count of one. The rearrangement links TRBV4-3 to TRBJ2-7; 8 positions agree with TRBD1. J lost 3 bases, V lost 4 bases, and 8 bases had no gene match. The CDR3 has 15 residues. Per germline, CDR1 LGHNA and CDR2 YSLEER. CDR3 bases: TGCGCCAGCAGCCGACTAACAGGGGGGTACTACGAGCAGTACTTC. Residues: CASSRLTGGYYEQYF.

The V and J genes are TRBV4-3 and TRBJ2-4; 11 bases are a match to TRBD2. V was pared by 4 bases and J by 6 bases, with 14 bases of the junction left unmatched. The CDR3 loop spans 18 amino acids. Germline assignment: CDR1 LGHNA and CDR2 YSLEER. The CDR3 is CASSLQPGTSGGGNIQYF. The CDR3 DNA reads as TGCGCCAGCAGCCTCCAACCAGGGACTAGCGGAGGGGGAAACATTCAGTACTTC.

This chain joins TRBV2 and TRBJ2-5; D is possibly TRBD2 (5 bases). Trimming pared 5 bases from V and 4 bases from J, leaving 14 bases between. This CDR3 spans 14 amino acids. Germline values: CDR1 SNHLY, CDR2 FYNNEI. CDR3 amino acids: CASSPRTLTETQYF. In DNA form, the CDR3 reads TGTGCCAGCAGTCCTCGGACTTTAACAGAGACCCAGTACTTC.

The chain has TRBV3-1 (or the pseudogene TRBV3-2) and TRBJ2-3, with 9 bases fitting TRBD1. CDR1 is LGHDT and CDR2 is YNNKEL in the germline V gene (reference sequence). The J segment lost 3 bases and the V segment lost 4 bases, leaving 2 bases of the junction unmatched. This CDR3 region has 14 residues. CDR3 sequence reads: CASSLQGATDTQYF. CDR3 sequence (DNA): TGTGCCAGCAGCCTACAGGGGGCTACAGATACGCAGTATTTT.

This chain links TRBV10-3 with TRBJ2-7; the D is unclear. The germline gives CDR1 ENHRY, CDR2 SYGVKD. V was trimmed by 6 bases and J by 2 bases, leaving 11 bases between them. The CDR3 is 13 residues long. The CDR3 region is CAIRDHRAYEQYF. The CDR3 coding sequence is TGTGCCATCAGGGACCATCGGGCCTACGAGCAGTACTTC.

The V gene is TRBV4-3, the J gene TRBJ1-6; D gene unclear. Trimming removed 1 base at V and 0 bases at J, with 7 bases between. Germline loops: CDR1 LGHNA, CDR2 YSLEER. This CDR3 is built from 16 residues. The CDR3 here is CASSQGRSSYNSPLHF. In nucleotides, the CDR3 is TGCGCCAGCAGCCAAGGAAGGAGCTCCTATAATTCACCCCTCCACTTT.

The J gene is TRBJ2-2, the V gene TRBV14, with 13 nucleotides matching TRBD2. The CDR3 is 18 amino acids. Germline CDR1 reads SGHDN; CDR2 reads FVKESK. The V gene end was trimmed by 1 base and the J gene end by 1 base; junction bases not matched to a gene: 3. Written as DNA, the CDR3 is TGTGCCAGCAGCCAAGCGGGACTAGCGGGGATGAACACCGGGGAGCTGTTTTTT. Protein product: CASSQAGLAGMNTGELFF.

This clone was seen once. The V gene is TRBV10-3, the J gene TRBJ2-7; 7 positions agree with TRBD1. CDR1 is ENHRY, CDR2 SYGVKD, per germline. The length of the CDR3 is 14 residues. The V and J ends lost 2 bases and 2 bases, in that order; junction bases with no gene match: 3. Written as DNA, the CDR3 is TGTGCCATCAGTGAGAGACAGGGACCCTACGAGCAGTACTTC. It is translated as CAISERQGPYEQYF.

The V and J genes are TRBV18 and TRBJ1-5; unclear D gene. Trimming pared 6 bases from V and 4 bases from J, leaving 10 bases between. Germline lookup yields CDR1 KGHSH and CDR2 LQKENI. The length of the CDR3 is 13 residues. CDR3 region: CASSPDGNQPQHF. In nucleotides, the CDR3 is TGTGCCAGCTCCCCCGACGGGAATCAGCCCCAGCATTTT.

The rearrangement joins TRBV7-2 to TRBJ2-1; 13 nucleotides align to TRBD2. The CDR3 runs 16 residues. CDR1 is SGHTA, CDR2 FQGNSA, per germline. J lost 8 bases, V lost 7 bases, and 11 bases had no gene match. As DNA, the CDR3 is TGTGCCAGCAACAGACTAGCGGGAGGTTCCTCGTATGAGCAGTTCTTC. Translating gives CASNRLAGGSSYEQFF.

The chain combines TRBV29-1 with TRBJ2-7; TRBD1 agrees at 7 bases. The V and J ends lost 4 bases and 10 bases, in that order; junction bases with no gene match: 7. Germline assignment: CDR1 SQVTM and CDR2 ANQGSEA. The CDR3 has 11 residues. The CDR3 sequence: CSVGRDRAQYF. For the CDR3, the DNA is TGCAGCGTTGGAAGAGACAGGGCCCAGTACTTC.

The chain combines TRBV6-5 with TRBJ2-1; TRBD1 might be the D (5 bases). The length of the CDR3 is 13 residues. Trimming removed 5 bases at V and 9 bases at J, with 14 bases between. Germline V gene data show CDR1 as MNHEY and CDR2 as SVGAGI. CDR3 amino acids: CASSRPATVEQFF. Here the CDR3 DNA reads TGTGCCAGCAGTCGCCCCGCGACAGTTGAGCAGTTCTTC.

CDR3 sequence (DNA): TGTGCCAGCAGTCAATCAAATGAGCAGTACTTC. Its protein is CASSQSNEQYF. The chain recombines TRBV28 with TRBJ2-7, with D hard to call. Per germline, CDR1 MDHEN and CDR2 SYDVKM. Trimming removed 5 bases from V and 7 bases from J, with 9 bases in between. This CDR3 has 11 amino acids.

The V and J genes are TRBV14 and TRBJ1-4; D is unresolved. V was clipped by 2 bases and J by 7 bases, with 17 bases between them. The CDR3 consists of 16 residues. Germline V gene data show CDR1 as SGHDN and CDR2 as FVKESK. Written as DNA, the CDR3 is TGTGCCAGCAGCCAAATTAACGCAAGGACTGGTGAAAAACTGTTTTTT. Amino acid sequence: CASSQINARTGEKLFF.

The genes are TRBV7-6 and TRBJ1-1, with 8 bases lining up with TRBD1. The V gene end was trimmed by 5 bases and the J gene end by 5 bases; junction bases not matched to a gene: 7. The V gene's germline CDR1 is SGHVS and CDR2 FNYEAQ. This CDR3 comprises 14 residues. CDR3 DNA: TGTGCCAGCAGCCAAGGGACAGGCGGGACTGAAGCTTTCTTT. Translation gives CASSQGTGGTEAFF. Drawing the rest from reference TRBV7-6 and TRBJ1-1, the complete variable domain is GAGVSQSPRYKVTKRGQDVALRCDPISGHVSLYWYRQALGQGPEFLTYFNYEAQQDKSGLPNDRFSAERPEGSISTLTIQRTEQRDSAMYRCASSQGTGGTEAFFGQGTRLTVV.